Listed below are T cell receptor beta chains from one sample, sequenced in a study of blood T cell repertoires in COVID-19. The data were produced by immunoSEQ multiplex PCR, yet TCRdb's version contains in-frame clones alone and is incomplete. The sample has about 330,000 clones, 88% seen once; the top ten hold under 4.5%. The sequenced sample consisted of peripheral blood. The receptors derive from a woman aged 45 to 65 with active or convalescent COVID-19. Both conserved end residues are trimmed from each CDR3. Each record gives: CDR3 protein, V gene.

CDR3aa: ASSQEAGGMSYGYT
v_gene: TRBV4-3

CDR3aa: ASSNSYEQY
v_gene: TRBV10-2

CDR3aa: ASSPMDRVGGNTIY
v_gene: TRBV7-9

CDR3aa: ASSQGSGEQF
v_gene: TRBV14

CDR3aa: ASSLGPSRPIAFYEQY
v_gene: TRBV11-2

CDR3aa: ASSLIVAGNTIY
v_gene: TRBV5-5

CDR3aa: ASSLAGGTGFYEQY
v_gene: TRBV7-9

CDR3aa: ASSIGTGNTIY
v_gene: TRBV7-9

CDR3aa: ASSYPPGLAGGVDEQF
v_gene: TRBV6-2/TRBV6-3

CDR3aa: ASSIDSLSGNTIY
v_gene: TRBV7-9

CDR3aa: ASSPNPGQGPYYGYT
v_gene: TRBV18

CDR3aa: ASSLAPGLAGVYTGELF
v_gene: TRBV7-6

CDR3aa: ASSFRGGGGETQY
v_gene: TRBV7-3

CDR3aa: ASSLGGVNTEAF
v_gene: TRBV11-3

CDR3aa: ASSGTGTLVKY
v_gene: TRBV25-1

CDR3aa: ASSTRQGARDTQY
v_gene: TRBV9

CDR3aa: ATSGRVNTEAF
v_gene: TRBV19

CDR3aa: ASSPSDKGNEQF
v_gene: TRBV28

CDR3aa: ASSPTGQGNYGYT
v_gene: TRBV5-6

CDR3aa: ASRSAGMDGYT
v_gene: TRBV12-3/TRBV12-4

CDR3aa: ASSLGLAAHNEQF
v_gene: TRBV7-9

CDR3aa: ATSRASVSSYNEQF
v_gene: TRBV15

CDR3aa: AISEGTATNEKLF
v_gene: TRBV10-3

CDR3aa: ASSYGHPNTEAF
v_gene: TRBV5-1